Below are 22 T cell receptor beta chains sequenced from a single sample in a study of T cell responses to AZD1222 COVID-19 vaccine. The table came from immunoSEQ multiplex PCR; TCRdb's copy has only in-frame clones and leaves some out. The table lists around 130,000 clones, 93% of them singletons. Material: peripheral blood, obtained on day 0 of AZD1222 vaccination. These receptors all stem from an adult in good health.

CDR3: CASSSKPGPSWPQHF. For the CDR3, the DNA is TGTGCCAGCAGCTCAAAACCGGGACCGTCTTGGCCCCAGCATTTT. The chain joins TRBV7-3 to TRBJ1-5; TRBD1 is a possible D gene (5 bases). V gave up 4 bases and J gave up 9 bases, with 19 bases separating them. The CDR3 consists of 15 residues. Germline V gives CDR1 SGHTA, CDR2 FQGTGA.

This clone was observed once. This chain uses TRBV18 with TRBJ2-2, with D unresolved. V dropped 1 base and J dropped 0 bases, with 9 bases sitting between them. This CDR3 contains 16 residues. Germline CDR1 KGHSH, CDR2 LQKENI. CDR3 nucleotide sequence: TGTGCCAGCTCACCACTGTTGGTACCGAACACCGGGGAGCTGTTTTTT. This codes for CASSPLLVPNTGELFF.

The chain links TRBV6-2 or TRBV6-3 to TRBJ2-1; 8 bases line up with TRBD1. Trimming cost V 4 bases and J 3 bases; bases outside gene matches: 2. Per the germline V gene, CDR1 is MNHEY and CDR2 is SVGEGT. This CDR3 comprises 14 residues. The chain's CDR3 is CASSSQGDYNEQFF. In DNA form, the CDR3 reads TGTGCCAGCAGTTCACAGGGGGACTACAATGAGCAGTTCTTC.

This CDR3 is CASSVWVVDEKLFF. CDR3 DNA sequence: TGTGCCAGCAGTGTCTGGGTCGTAGATGAAAAACTGTTTTTT. V and J are TRBV2 and TRBJ1-4, with unresolved D. This CDR3 contains 14 residues. The V end lost 4 bases, the J end lost 6 bases, and 12 bases lay between the germline ends. Germline CDR1 is SNHLY and CDR2 is FYNNEI.

The chain employs TRBV5-5 and TRBJ1-6, with 7 bases aligning to TRBD1. The CDR3 sequence is 16 residues long. V lost 0 bases and J lost 10; bases outside the gene matches: 10. The germline CDR1 and CDR2 sequences are SGHKS and YYEKEE (reference sequence). CDR3 loop: CASSLAPGGDWSPLHF. The CDR3 bases are TGTGCCAGCAGCTTGGCCCCAGGGGGGGATTGGTCACCCCTCCACTTT.

CDR3 coding DNA: TGTGCCAGCGTCGCAGGGTATGGCAATGAGCAGTTCTTC. It is translated as CASVAGYGNEQFF. The chain uses TRBV5-5 and TRBJ2-1; a weak D match, TRBD1 (5 bases). Per germline, CDR1 SGHKS and CDR2 YYEKEE (reference sequence). The V end was cut by 7 bases, the J end by 6 bases, with 14 bases between. The CDR3 runs to 13 residues. The variable domain in full, completed from reference TRBV5-5 and TRBJ2-1, reads DAGVTQSPTHLIKTRGQQVTLRCSPISGHKSVSWYQQVLGQGPQFIFQYYEKEERGRGNFPDRFSARQFPNYSSELNVNALLLGDSALYLCASVAGYGNEQFFGPGTRLTVL.

The CDR3 sequence: CASSSGRGLWDGYTF. For the CDR3, the DNA is TGCGCCAGCAGCTCGGGTAGAGGGTTATGGGATGGCTACACCTTC. This chain links TRBV5-1 with TRBJ1-2, with D hard to call. With 3 bases removed from V and 6 bases from J, the gap between germline ends came to 18 bases. CDR3 length equals 15 residues. CDR1 is SGHRS, CDR2 YFSETQ, per germline. Complete variable domain (other parts from reference TRBV5-1 and TRBJ1-2): KAGVTQTPRYLIKTRGQQVTLSCSPISGHRSVSWYQQTPGQGLQFLFEYFSETQRNKGNFPGRFSGRQFSNSRSEMNVSTLELGDSALYLCASSSGRGLWDGYTFGSGTRLTVV.

The chain combines TRBV3-1 (or the pseudogene TRBV3-2) with TRBJ2-2, with 11 bases matching TRBD1. With V trimmed by 1 base and J by 7 bases, 2 bases remained unmatched. Germline values: CDR1 LGHDT, CDR2 YNNKEL (reference sequence). CDR3 length: 15 amino acids. CDR3: CASSQGTGGYGELFF. CDR3 DNA sequence: TGTGCCAGCAGCCAAGGGACAGGGGGCTACGGGGAGCTGTTTTTT.

A single count supports this clone. The V gene is TRBV5-1, the J gene TRBJ1-6; 9 nucleotides align to TRBD1. This CDR3 has 14 amino acids. Looked up from germline, CDR1 is SGHRS and CDR2 is YFSETQ. V lost 3 bases, J lost 6 bases, and 1 base stayed unmatched. For the CDR3, the DNA is TGCGCCAGCAGCTGGGACAGGGTTAATTCACCCCTCCACTTT. The encoded protein is CASSWDRVNSPLHF.

The chain uses TRBV5-1 and TRBJ2-1; perhaps TRBD1 as D (5 bases). Trimming took 0 bases from V and 2 from J, leaving 9 bases between them. This CDR3 region has 15 residues. Germline V CDR1 and CDR2: SGHRS, YFSETQ. The CDR3 DNA is TGCGCCAGCAGCTTGGGAGTAGGGGCCTACAATGAGCAGTTCTTC. Its translation: CASSLGVGAYNEQFF. Together with reference TRBV5-1 and TRBJ2-1, the CDR3 gives the full variable domain: KAGVTQTPRYLIKTRGQQVTLSCSPISGHRSVSWYQQTPGQGLQFLFEYFSETQRNKGNFPGRFSGRQFSNSRSEMNVSTLELGDSALYLCASSLGVGAYNEQFFGPGTRLTVL.

This clone showed up just a few times. The chain uses TRBV6-5 and TRBJ2-7; D unclear. In germline, CDR1 is MNHEY, CDR2 SVGAGI. The V end lost 0 bases, the J end lost 1 base, and 10 bases lay between the germline ends. This CDR3 contains 15 residues. CDR3 residues: CASSYSVLGSYEQYF. The CDR3 DNA reads TGTGCCAGCAGTTACTCGGTGTTGGGGTCCTACGAGCAGTACTTC.

The chain combines TRBV19 with TRBJ1-3; perhaps TRBD1 as D (5 bases). Germline values: CDR1 LNHDA, CDR2 SQIVND (reference sequence). V shed 7 bases and J shed 4 bases, with 20 bases lying between them. The CDR3 totals 16 residues. The CDR3 DNA sequence: TGTGCCAGTACCGATCAGAGGGCAAGGACAGGAAACACCATATATTTT. Translating it yields CASTDQRARTGNTIYF.

The chain couples TRBV10-2 to TRBJ2-1, with 11 positions matching TRBD2. This CDR3 spans 15 amino acids. Germline assignment: CDR1 WSHSY and CDR2 SAAADI. J gave up 2 bases and V 5 bases, and 2 bases lay outside the gene matches. CDR3 coding DNA: TGCGCCAGCAGTCGACTAGCGGGGCCCTACAATGAGCAGTTCTTC. Encoded protein: CASSRLAGPYNEQFF.

V usage is TRBV11-2 and J usage is TRBJ1-5; maybe TRBD1 (6 bases). The CDR3 contains 15 residues. V was pared by 2 bases and J by 3 bases, with 11 bases between. Germline V gene sequence: CDR1 SGHAT, CDR2 FQNNGV. In DNA, the CDR3 is TGTGCCAGCAGCTTATCTGGGACACTCAATCAGCCCCAGCATTTT. This translates into CASSLSGTLNQPQHF.

The V and J genes are TRBV3-1 (or the pseudogene TRBV3-2) and TRBJ2-7, with a tentative D call TRBD2 (5 bases). Between the trimmed V and J ends, which lost 4 bases and 7 bases, there was a span of 14 bases. Looked up from germline, CDR1 is LGHDT and CDR2 is YNNKEL (reference sequence). The CDR3 length is 13 residues. The CDR3 bases are TGTGCCAGCAGCCTGGTTCGGGCGGGTGAGCAGTACTTC. Protein: CASSLVRAGEQYF.

This chain connects TRBV6-2 or TRBV6-3 to TRBJ2-7, with 11 bases identical to TRBD2. The CDR3 length is 14 residues. Trimming took 6 bases from V and 6 from J; bases not matched to a gene: 7. Germline loops: CDR1 MNHEY, CDR2 SVGEGT. CDR3 sequence: CASSSSGGFFEQYF. CDR3 DNA sequence: TGTGCCAGCAGCTCTAGCGGGGGGTTCTTCGAGCAGTACTTC.

The V and J genes are TRBV7-9 and TRBJ2-2; D is unresolved. This CDR3 has 14 residues. The V gene lost 3 bases and the J gene lost 5 bases, with 10 bases spanning the gap. The germline V gene has CDR1 SEHNR and CDR2 FQNEAQ (reference sequence). The chain's CDR3 is CASSFWMETGELFF. Here the CDR3 DNA reads TGTGCCAGCAGCTTTTGGATGGAAACCGGGGAGCTGTTTTTT. Full variable domain (rest looked up from reference TRBV7-9 and TRBJ2-2): DTGVSQNPRHKITKRGQNVTFRCDPISEHNRLYWYRQTLGQGPEFLTYFQNEAQLEKSRLLSDRFSAERPKGSFSTLEIQRTEQGDSAMYLCASSFWMETGELFFGEGSRLTVL.

This clone appeared a single time. J is TRBJ1-2 and V is TRBV28, with D perhaps TRBD1 (6 bases). Per germline, CDR1 MDHEN and CDR2 SYDVKM. Trimming took off 3 bases at V and 8 bases at J, with 13 bases between the two ends. CDR3 length equals 13 residues. This CDR3 is CASSLPGGWGYTF. The CDR3 DNA sequence: TGTGCCAGCAGTTTGCCCGGGGGCTGGGGCTACACCTTC.

The rearrangement joins TRBV6-5 to TRBJ1-3, with a tentative D call TRBD1 (5 bases). This CDR3 spans 13 amino acids. V dropped 7 bases and J dropped 1 base, with 8 bases sitting between them. Germline lookup yields CDR1 MNHEY and CDR2 SVGAGI. The CDR3 DNA reads as TGTGCCAGCACCGAGGGGTCTGGAAACACCATATATTTT. Protein: CASTEGSGNTIYF.

This rearrangement joins TRBV7-2 to TRBJ2-2; no clear D gene. The CDR3 extends over 16 amino acids. From germline, CDR1 is SGHTA and CDR2 FQGNSA. The V end was cut by 4 bases, the J end by 3 bases, with 15 bases between. The CDR3 region has the DNA TGTGCCAGCAGCTATTACCGGGCTAGGGACACCGGGGAGCTGTTTTTT. Protein: CASSYYRARDTGELFF.

This clone is a singleton in its sample. The V call is TRBV27, the J call TRBJ1-6; TRBD1 matches at 7 bases. This CDR3 has 14 amino acids. Germline assignment: CDR1 MNHEY and CDR2 SMNVEV (reference sequence). V lost 5 bases and J lost 6; bases outside the gene matches: 4. CDR3 sequence: CASSITGVNSPLHF. As DNA, the CDR3 is TGTGCCAGCAGTATCACAGGGGTTAATTCACCCCTCCACTTT.

This clone has just a few counts. The chain carries TRBV10-1 and TRBJ1-5; 8 nucleotides align to TRBD1. The V segment lost 5 bases and the J segment 0 bases; nucleotides outside the gene matches: 9. CDR3 length: 17 amino acids. Germline CDR1 reads WNHNN; CDR2 reads SYGVQD (reference sequence). CDR3 sequence (DNA): TGCGCCAGCAGTCATCGGACAGGGTATCATAGCAATCAGCCCCAGCATTTT. Its protein product is CASSHRTGYHSNQPQHF.